This T cell receptor (beta chain) was obtained from a study of regulatory T cells in long-lasting Graves disease (dated by TCRdb to the early 2020s). Study-wide context: Persistent Graves' disease was defined as antithyroid drug treatment for over 5 years with persistently positive TSH receptor autoantibodies. Persistent Graves' disease patients were compared with newly diagnosed Graves' disease patients by peripheral blood TCR sequencing and RNA sequencing. The study was registered as a clinical trial and conducted in China. TCR sequencing covered approximately 13 persistent and 20 newly diagnosed Graves' disease patients, 33 samples in total. In the clinical cohort, patients with persistent Graves' disease had used antithyroid drugs for an average of about 10.3 years.

On the study overall, not on this receptor specifically: Peripheral blood alone was examined, since thyroid tissue, which constituted the primary lesion, could not be accessed. TRBV28, TRBJ1-2 and TRBJ2-5 were preferentially used in persistent disease, while TRBV20-1 and TRBJ2-1 were favored in newly diagnosed disease. Only the TCR beta chain was sequenced and analyzed. Persistent patients shared more public clonotypes among themselves (around 2,500) than newly diagnosed patients did (over 950). Lower TCR Shannon entropy and fewer highly expanded clones were observed in persistent Graves' disease patients than in newly diagnosed patients, which suggested clonal expansion. The authors noted that the small sample size was a limitation that may lower accuracy.

As concerns this clonotype: What antigen it recognizes has not been identified. One base away there is no much larger clone; base qualities are not given.

Trimming removed 1 base from V and 6 bases from J, leaving 13 bases between the germline ends. Including cysteine and phenylalanine, the CDR3 has 14 amino acids. The retained sequence is limited to the CDR3, 42 bases, with the frame set at the first base. For CDR1 and CDR2, the germline V gene lists SGHTA and FQGNSA. The protocol used for the library was multiplex PCR. TCRdb shows the sequencer as Illumina HiSeq 4000. To build TCR beta libraries, CDR3 regions were amplified by Arm-PCR using iRepertoire HTBI primers. Before sequencing, the PCR products went through gel purification. The original pipeline was this. A total of fewer than 65 TRBV and under 15 TRBJ segments were identified across samples and were used for gene usage analysis of CDR3 amino acid clonotypes. COPE and FqMerger were used to merge the filtered high-quality paired reads into contigs. BLAST was used to align contigs to IMGT TRBV, TRBD and TRBJ reference genes, and CDR3 was defined according to IMGT. Any clonotype with a frequency above 0.1% was counted as a highly expanded clone. Repertoire diversity was measured by Shannon entropy, and V-J evenness by the Gini coefficient. Clonotypes shared by more than one individual were considered public. TCRdb trimmed the raw reads at Q25, called clones with MiXCR and kept productive beta chains. Entries that share a CDR3 protein sequence are merged under the most common genes and DNA. TCRdb, rather than the study authors, made the V and J calls. The sample table lists approximately 500,000 distinct CDR3 sequences, roughly 21% of them with a count of one. Around 7% of the sample is in the top ten clones.

What the time point label conveys for this sample: persistent/refractory GD, antithyroid drugs over 5 years with positive TRAb. RNA was extracted from PBMCs in TRIzol for both TCR sequencing and RNA sequencing. The diagnosis of Graves' disease was made according to American Thyroid Association guidelines. The patients came from an endocrinology department in Xi'an, China. Each patient gave approximately 9.7 milliliters of peripheral blood, collected in an EDTA anticoagulant tube. Ficoll Paque Plus density gradient separation was used to isolate PBMCs, and no additional T cell sorting was done. RNA quality was checked with an Agilent 2100 Bioanalyzer and agarose gel, and concentration with a NanoDrop 2000.

The clonotype was recovered from a female donor with Graves disease. The sample consisted of peripheral blood mononuclear cells (PBMCs), taken when the disease was refractory, from a patient treated with antithyroid drugs. The V gene is TRBV7-2 and the J gene is TRBJ2-7; TRBD1 could be the D gene, as 7 bases match. The CDR3 in this case is CASSLEVQGGEQYF. The sequence in DNA is TGTGCCAGCAGCTTAGAGGTCCAGGGGGGCGAGCAGTACTTC.